This T cell receptor (beta chain) comes out of a study of T cells after yellow fever vaccination. Many counts were recorded for this clonotype. TCRdb re-analysed the 5' RACE reads in MiXCR, keeping a single row per CDR3 protein. Among some 320,000 distinct CDR3 sequences listed, 3.5% to 4.5% were seen once. CDR3 length: 15 residues. The V end was cut by 3 bases, the J end by 6 bases, with 17 bases between. Germline values: CDR1 LGHNA, CDR2 YSLEER. The sequence was collected from a man between 18 and 29 years old who received the YFV17D yellow fever vaccine. Source: PBMCs, taken 15 days after the yellow fever booster vaccination. The J gene is TRBJ1-1, the V gene TRBV4-3, with D perhaps matching TRBD1 (5 bases). CDR3 amino acids: CASSQQTEVRSEAFF. The CDR3 DNA reads TGCGCCAGCAGCCAGCAGACAGAAGTACGTTCTGAAGCTTTCTTT.